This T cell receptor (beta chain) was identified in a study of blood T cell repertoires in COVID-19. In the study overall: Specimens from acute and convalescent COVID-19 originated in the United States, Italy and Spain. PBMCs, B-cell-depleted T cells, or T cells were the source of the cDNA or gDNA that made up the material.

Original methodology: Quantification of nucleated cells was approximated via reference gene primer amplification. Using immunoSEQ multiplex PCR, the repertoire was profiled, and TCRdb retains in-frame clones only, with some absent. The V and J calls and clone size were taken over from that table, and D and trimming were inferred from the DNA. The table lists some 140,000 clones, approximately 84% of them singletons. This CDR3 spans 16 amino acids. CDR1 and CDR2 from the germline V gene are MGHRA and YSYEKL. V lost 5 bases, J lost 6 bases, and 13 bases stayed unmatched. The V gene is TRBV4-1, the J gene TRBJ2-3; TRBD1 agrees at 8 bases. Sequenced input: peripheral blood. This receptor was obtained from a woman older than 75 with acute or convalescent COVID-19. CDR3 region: CASSKYRDRPIDTQYF. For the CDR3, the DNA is TGCGCCAGCAGCAAATACCGGGACAGGCCAATCGATACGCAGTATTTT.